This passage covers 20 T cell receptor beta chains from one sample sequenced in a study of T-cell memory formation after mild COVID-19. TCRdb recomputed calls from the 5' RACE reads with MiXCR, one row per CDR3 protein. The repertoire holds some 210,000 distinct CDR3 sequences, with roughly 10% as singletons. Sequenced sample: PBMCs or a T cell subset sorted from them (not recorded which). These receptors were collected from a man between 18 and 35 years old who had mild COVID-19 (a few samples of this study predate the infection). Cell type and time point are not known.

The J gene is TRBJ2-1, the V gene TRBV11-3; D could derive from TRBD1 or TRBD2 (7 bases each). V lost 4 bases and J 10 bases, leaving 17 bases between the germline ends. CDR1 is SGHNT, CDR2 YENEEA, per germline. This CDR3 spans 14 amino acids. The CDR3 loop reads CASSSRGGFGEQFF. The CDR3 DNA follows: TGTGCCAGCAGCTCCAGGGGGGGGTTCGGAGAGCAGTTCTTC. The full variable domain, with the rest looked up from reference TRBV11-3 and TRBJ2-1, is EAGVVQSPRYKIIEKKQPVAFWCNPISGHNTLYWYLQNLGQGPELLIRYENEEAVDDSQLPKDRFSAERLKGVDSTLKIQPAELGDSAVYLCASSSRGGFGEQFFGPGTRLTVL.

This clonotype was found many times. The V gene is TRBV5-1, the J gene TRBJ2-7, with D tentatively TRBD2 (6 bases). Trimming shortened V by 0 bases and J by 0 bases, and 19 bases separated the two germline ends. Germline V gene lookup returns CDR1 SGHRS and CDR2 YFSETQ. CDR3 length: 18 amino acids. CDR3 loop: CASSLGVRGGRSSYEQYF. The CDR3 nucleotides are TGCGCCAGCAGCTTGGGGGTGAGAGGAGGGCGGAGCTCCTACGAGCAGTACTTC.

The CDR3 reads CASSPNRERYEKLFF. CDR3 coding DNA: TGTGCCAGCAGCCCAAACAGGGAGCGGTATGAAAAACTGTTTTTT. The chain has TRBV4-2 and TRBJ1-4; maybe TRBD1 (6 bases). The length of the CDR3 is 15 residues. Trimming removed 4 bases at V and 6 bases at J, with 15 bases between. Germline V gives CDR1 LGHNA, CDR2 YNFKEQ.

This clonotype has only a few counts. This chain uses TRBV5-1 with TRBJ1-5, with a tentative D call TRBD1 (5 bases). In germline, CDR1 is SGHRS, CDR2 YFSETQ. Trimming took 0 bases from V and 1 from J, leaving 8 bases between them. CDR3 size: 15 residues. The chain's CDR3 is CASSLVAGSNQPQHF. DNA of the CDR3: TGCGCCAGCAGCTTGGTTGCAGGGAGCAATCAGCCCCAGCATTTT.

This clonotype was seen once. The CDR3 sequence is CASSLAEGNLVTF. The CDR3 region has the DNA TGTGCCAGCAGCTTAGCGGAGGGGAACTTGGTCACTTTC. The V call is TRBV7-2, the J call TRBJ2-6; tentatively, D is TRBD2 (6 bases). There are 13 residues in the CDR3. Germline V lookup: CDR1 SGHTA, CDR2 FQGNSA. The germline V and J ends were trimmed by 0 bases and 19 bases, with 16 bases remaining between them.

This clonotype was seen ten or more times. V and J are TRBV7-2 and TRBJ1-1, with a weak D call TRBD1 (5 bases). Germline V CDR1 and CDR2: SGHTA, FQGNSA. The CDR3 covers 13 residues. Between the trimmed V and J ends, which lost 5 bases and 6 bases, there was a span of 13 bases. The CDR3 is CASSPERGAEAFF. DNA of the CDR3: TGTGCCAGCAGCCCTGAAAGGGGAGCTGAAGCTTTCTTT. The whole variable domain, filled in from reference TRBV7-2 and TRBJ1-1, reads GAGVSQSPSNKVTEKGKDVELRCDPISGHTALYWYRQSLGQGLEFLIYFQGNSAPDKSGLPSDRFSAERTGGSVSTLTIQRTQQEDSAVYLCASSPERGAEAFFGQGTRLTVV.

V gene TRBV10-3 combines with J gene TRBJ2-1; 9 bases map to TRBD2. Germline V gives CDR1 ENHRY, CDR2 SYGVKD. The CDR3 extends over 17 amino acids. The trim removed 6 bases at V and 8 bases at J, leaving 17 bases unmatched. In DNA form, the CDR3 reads TGTGCCATCAGCCGATACCAGACTTGCGGGGGGGCATATGAGCAGTTCTTC. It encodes CAISRYQTCGGAYEQFF.

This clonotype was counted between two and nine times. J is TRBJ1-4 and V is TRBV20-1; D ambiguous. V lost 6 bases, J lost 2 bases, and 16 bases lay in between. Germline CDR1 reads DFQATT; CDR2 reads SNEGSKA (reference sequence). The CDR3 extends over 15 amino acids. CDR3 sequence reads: CSARSPGLTNEKLFF. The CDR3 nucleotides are TGCAGTGCGAGATCCCCAGGCCTTACTAATGAAAAACTGTTTTTT.

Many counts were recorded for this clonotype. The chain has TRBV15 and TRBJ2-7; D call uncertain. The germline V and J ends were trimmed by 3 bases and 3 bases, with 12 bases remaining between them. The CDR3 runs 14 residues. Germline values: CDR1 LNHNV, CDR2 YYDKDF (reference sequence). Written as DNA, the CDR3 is TGTGCCACCAGCAGCGGCCTGTGGGGCTACGAGCAGTACGTC. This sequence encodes CATSSGLWGYEQYV.

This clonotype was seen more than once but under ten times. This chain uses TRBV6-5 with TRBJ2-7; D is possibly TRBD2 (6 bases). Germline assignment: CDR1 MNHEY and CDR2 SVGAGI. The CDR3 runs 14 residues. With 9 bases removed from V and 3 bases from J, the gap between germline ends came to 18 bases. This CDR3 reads CASQRASGSYEQYV. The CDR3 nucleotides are TGTGCCAGTCAGCGGGCTTCTGGGAGCTACGAGCAGTACGTC.

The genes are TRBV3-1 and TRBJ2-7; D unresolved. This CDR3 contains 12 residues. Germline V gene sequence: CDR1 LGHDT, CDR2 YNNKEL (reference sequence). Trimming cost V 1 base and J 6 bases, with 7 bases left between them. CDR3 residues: CASSQAKGEQYF. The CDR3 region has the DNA TGTGCCAGCAGCCAAGCGAAAGGCGAGCAGTACTTC.

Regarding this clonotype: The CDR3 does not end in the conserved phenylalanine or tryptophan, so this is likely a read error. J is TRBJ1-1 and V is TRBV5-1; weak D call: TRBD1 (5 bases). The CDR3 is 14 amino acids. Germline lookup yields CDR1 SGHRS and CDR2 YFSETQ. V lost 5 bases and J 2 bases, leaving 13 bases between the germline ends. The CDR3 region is CASRRTGENTEAFS. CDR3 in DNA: TGCGCCAGCAGGAGGACGGGGGAAAACACTGAAGCTTTCTCT.

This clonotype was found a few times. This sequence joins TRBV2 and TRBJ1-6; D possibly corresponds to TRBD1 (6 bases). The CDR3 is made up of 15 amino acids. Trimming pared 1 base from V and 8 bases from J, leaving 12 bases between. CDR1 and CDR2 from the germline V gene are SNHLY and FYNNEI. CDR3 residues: CASSEEQGRHSPLHF. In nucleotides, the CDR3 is TGTGCCAGCAGTGAAGAACAGGGTAGGCATTCACCCCTCCACTTT.

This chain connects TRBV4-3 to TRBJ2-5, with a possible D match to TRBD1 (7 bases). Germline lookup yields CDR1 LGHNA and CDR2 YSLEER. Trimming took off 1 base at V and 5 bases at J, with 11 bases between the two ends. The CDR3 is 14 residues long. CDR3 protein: CASSQGPGGETQYF. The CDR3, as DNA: TGCGCCAGCAGCCAAGGGCCAGGGGGGGAGACCCAGTACTTC.

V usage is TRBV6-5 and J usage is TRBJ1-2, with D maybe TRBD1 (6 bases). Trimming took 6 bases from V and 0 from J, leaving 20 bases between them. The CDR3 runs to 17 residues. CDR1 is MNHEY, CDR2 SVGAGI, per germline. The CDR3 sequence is CASRGRRRGAPNYGYTF. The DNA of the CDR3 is TGTGCCAGCAGGGGTCGACGACGGGGGGCCCCTAACTATGGCTACACCTTC.

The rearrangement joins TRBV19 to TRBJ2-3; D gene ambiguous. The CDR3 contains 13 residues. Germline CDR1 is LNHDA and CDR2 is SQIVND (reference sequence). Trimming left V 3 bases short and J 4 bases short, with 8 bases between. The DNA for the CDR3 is TGTGCCAGTAGTATCCGTGGCGCAGATACGCAGTATTTT. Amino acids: CASSIRGADTQYF.

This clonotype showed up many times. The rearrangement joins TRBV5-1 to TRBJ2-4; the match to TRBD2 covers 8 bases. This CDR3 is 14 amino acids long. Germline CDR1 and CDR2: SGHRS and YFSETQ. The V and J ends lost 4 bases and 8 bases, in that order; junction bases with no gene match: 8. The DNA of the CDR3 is TGCGCCAGCAGCCCCCGGACTAGCAGTGACATTCAGTACTTC. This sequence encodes CASSPRTSSDIQYF.

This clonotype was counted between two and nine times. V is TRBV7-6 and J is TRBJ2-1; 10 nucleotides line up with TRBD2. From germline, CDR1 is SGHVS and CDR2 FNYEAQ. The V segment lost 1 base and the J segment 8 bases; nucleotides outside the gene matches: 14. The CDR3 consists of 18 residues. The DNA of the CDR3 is TGTGCCAGCAGCTTAGTTTCCCGCAGCGGGGGGGGAGGCGATGAGCAGTTCTTC. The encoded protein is CASSLVSRSGGGGDEQFF.

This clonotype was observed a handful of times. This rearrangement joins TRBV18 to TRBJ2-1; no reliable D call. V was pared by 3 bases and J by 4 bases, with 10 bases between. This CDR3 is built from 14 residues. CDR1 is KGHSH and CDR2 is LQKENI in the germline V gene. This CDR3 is CASSPTDGYNEQFF. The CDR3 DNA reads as TGTGCCAGCTCACCCACGGACGGTTACAATGAGCAGTTCTTC. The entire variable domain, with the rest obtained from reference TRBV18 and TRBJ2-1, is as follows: NAGVMQNPRHLVRRRGQEARLRCSPMKGHSHVYWYRQLPEEGLKFMVYLQKENIIDESGMPKERFSAEFPKEGPSILRIQQVVRGDSAAYFCASSPTDGYNEQFFGPGTRLTVL.

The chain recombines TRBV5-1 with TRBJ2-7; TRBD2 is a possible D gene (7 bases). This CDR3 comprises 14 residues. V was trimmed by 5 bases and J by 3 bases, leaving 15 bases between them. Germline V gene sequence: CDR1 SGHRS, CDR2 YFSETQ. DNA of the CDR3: TGCGCCAGCAGGGCTGCGGGGGCCGGCTACGAGCAGTACTTC. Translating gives CASRAAGAGYEQYF.